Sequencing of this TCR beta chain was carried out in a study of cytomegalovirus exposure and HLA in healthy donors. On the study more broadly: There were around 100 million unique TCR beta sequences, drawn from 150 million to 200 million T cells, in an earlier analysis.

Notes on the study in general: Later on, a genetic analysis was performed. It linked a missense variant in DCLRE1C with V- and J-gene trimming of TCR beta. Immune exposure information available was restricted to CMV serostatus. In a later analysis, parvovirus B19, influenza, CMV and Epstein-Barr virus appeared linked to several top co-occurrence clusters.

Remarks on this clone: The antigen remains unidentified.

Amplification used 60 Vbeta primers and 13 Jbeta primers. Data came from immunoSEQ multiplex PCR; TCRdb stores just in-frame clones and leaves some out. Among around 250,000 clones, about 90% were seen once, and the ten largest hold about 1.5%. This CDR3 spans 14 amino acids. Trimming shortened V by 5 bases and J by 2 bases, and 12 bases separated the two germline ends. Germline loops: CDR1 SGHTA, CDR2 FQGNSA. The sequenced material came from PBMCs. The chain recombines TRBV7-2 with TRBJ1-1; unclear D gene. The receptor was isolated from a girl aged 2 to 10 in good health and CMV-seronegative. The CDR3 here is CASSLKEGNTEAFF. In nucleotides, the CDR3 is TGTGCCAGCAGCCTAAAGGAGGGTAACACTGAAGCTTTCTTT.